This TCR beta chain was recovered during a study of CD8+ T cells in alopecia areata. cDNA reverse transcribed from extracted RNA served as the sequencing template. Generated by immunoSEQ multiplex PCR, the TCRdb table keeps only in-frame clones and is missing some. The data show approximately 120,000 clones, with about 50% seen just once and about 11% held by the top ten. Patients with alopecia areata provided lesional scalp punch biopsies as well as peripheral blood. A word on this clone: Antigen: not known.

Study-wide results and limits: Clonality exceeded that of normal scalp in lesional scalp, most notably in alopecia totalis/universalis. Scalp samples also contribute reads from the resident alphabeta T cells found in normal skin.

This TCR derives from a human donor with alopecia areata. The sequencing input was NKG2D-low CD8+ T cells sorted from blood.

The CDR3 nucleotides are TGCAGCGGGAGCGGGCCGGACTCCTACGAGCAGTACTTC. Its protein is CSGSGPDSYEQYF. The chain uses TRBV29-1 and TRBJ2-7; TRBD2 is a possible D gene (6 bases). Trimming stripped 7 bases from V and 0 bases from J, with 13 bases between. The CDR3 spans 13 residues. CDR1 is SQVTM and CDR2 is ANQGSEA in the germline V gene.